Following are 20 T cell receptor beta chains from one sample sequenced in a study of OX40 agonist ivuxolimab in advanced cancers. Assay: immunoSEQ multiplex PCR; the TCRdb copy retains only in-frame clones and omits some. The profile covers about 73,000 clones, with more than 80% appearing a single time and around 0.5% taken by the ten largest. The starting material was CD4+ or CD8+ T cells sorted from blood, obtained in a trial of the OX40 agonist ivuxolimab. The receptor set was obtained from an adult with an advanced solid tumor such as melanoma, head and neck, liver or kidney cancer.

V and J are TRBV28 and TRBJ2-3; TRBD2 agrees at 10 bases. The length of the CDR3 is 17 residues. Trimming cost V 5 bases and J 1 base; bases outside gene matches: 9. Germline CDR1 is MDHEN and CDR2 is SYDVKM. The CDR3 loop reads CASSPPDGLAGTDTQYF. DNA for the CDR3: TGTGCCAGCAGTCCTCCCGACGGACTAGCGGGCACAGATACGCAGTATTTT.

The V and J genes are TRBV7-9 and TRBJ2-5; D is undetermined. Trimming cost V 4 bases and J 4 bases, with 16 bases left between them. Looked up from germline, CDR1 is SEHNR and CDR2 is FQNEAQ (reference sequence). The CDR3 runs 15 residues. The CDR3 is CASSSTWDLRETQYF. CDR3 coding DNA: TGTGCCAGCAGCTCCACTTGGGATCTCCGAGAGACCCAGTACTTC.

The rearrangement links TRBV5-1 to TRBJ2-3, with 8 nucleotides matching TRBD2. V trimming: 4 bases; J trimming: 2 bases; junction bases outside the gene matches: 12. CDR1 is SGHRS and CDR2 is YFSETQ in the germline V gene. The CDR3 spans 17 residues. Written as DNA, the CDR3 is TGCGCCAGCAGCCCGCAGATAAGCGGGGGTTCCACAGATACGCAGTATTTT. Protein: CASSPQISGGSTDTQYF.

The V and J genes are TRBV5-1 and TRBJ2-5, with D tentatively TRBD1 (6 bases). The CDR3 extends over 11 amino acids. V lost 3 bases and J 9 bases, leaving 9 bases between the germline ends. Germline CDR1 is SGHRS and CDR2 is YFSETQ. CDR3 loop: CASSYEGAQYF. In DNA form, the CDR3 reads TGCGCCAGCAGCTATGAGGGGGCCCAGTACTTC.

The V and J genes are TRBV27 and TRBJ2-7; 9 bases are a match to TRBD1. The CDR3 is 15 residues long. Germline assignment: CDR1 MNHEY and CDR2 SMNVEV (reference sequence). J gave up 5 bases and V 6 bases, and 11 bases lay outside the gene matches. DNA of the CDR3: TGTGCCAGCAGCGCACCGGGACAGGGAATCCACGAGCAGTACTTC. This gives the protein CASSAPGQGIHEQYF.

The J gene is TRBJ2-5, the V gene TRBV11-2, with a weak D call TRBD2 (6 bases). This CDR3 has 16 residues. Germline V gene lookup returns CDR1 SGHAT and CDR2 FQNNGV. V lost 5 bases and J 7 bases, leaving 23 bases between the germline ends. CDR3 sequence: CASSLSDSWRGGTQYF. The CDR3 DNA reads TGTGCCAGCAGCCTGTCGGACTCTTGGAGGGGCGGGACCCAGTACTTC.

This CDR3 is CASSTRAREKLFF. As DNA, the CDR3 is TGTGCCAGCAGTACGAGGGCGCGGGAAAAACTGTTTTTT. The chain has TRBV6-5 and TRBJ1-4, with no clear D. V shed 5 bases and J shed 8 bases, with 12 bases lying between them. The CDR3 extends over 13 amino acids. CDR1 is MNHEY and CDR2 is SVGAGI in the germline V gene.

V gene TRBV4-2 combines with J gene TRBJ2-1, with 7 bases aligning to TRBD2. J lost 4 bases, V lost 0 bases, and 6 bases had no gene match. This CDR3 is 16 amino acids long. The germline gives CDR1 LGHNA, CDR2 YNFKEQ. The CDR3 nucleotides are TGTGCCAGCAGCCAAGAAAGCGGGGATAATTACAATGAGCAGTTCTTC. This encodes CASSQESGDNYNEQFF.

This clone was picked up a small number of times. This rearrangement joins TRBV7-3 to TRBJ2-2; D is possibly TRBD1 or TRBD2 (6 bases each). V was trimmed by 5 bases and J by 5 bases, leaving 15 bases between them. Germline CDR1 SGHTA, CDR2 FQGTGA. CDR3 length: 15 amino acids. The CDR3 here is CASSPKGGWTGELFF. The CDR3 DNA is TGTGCCAGCAGCCCAAAGGGGGGCTGGACCGGGGAGCTGTTTTTT.

The chain uses TRBV20-1 and TRBJ2-3; perhaps TRBD1 as D (5 bases). In germline, CDR1 is DFQATT, CDR2 SNEGSKA (reference sequence). This CDR3 has 10 residues. The V gene lost 6 bases and the J gene lost 8 bases, with 9 bases spanning the gap. CDR3 sequence: CSAPQGTQYF. The CDR3 DNA is TGCAGTGCGCCTCAGGGTACGCAGTATTTT.

This chain's CDR3 is CSVIKQGGNTIYF. The CDR3, as DNA: TGCAGCGTTATCAAGCAGGGTGGAAACACCATATATTTT. The chain is built from TRBV29-1 and TRBJ1-3, with TRBD1 as a possible D gene (5 bases). The CDR3 extends over 13 amino acids. Germline V gives CDR1 SQVTM, CDR2 ANQGSEA. The germline V and J ends were trimmed by 5 bases and 3 bases, with 11 bases remaining between them.

The chain is built from TRBV11-2 and TRBJ2-1; 7 positions agree with TRBD2. The V gene end was trimmed by 3 bases and the J gene end by 3 bases; junction bases not matched to a gene: 5. The length of the CDR3 is 15 residues. CDR1 SGHAT and CDR2 FQNNGV come from the germline V gene. As DNA, the CDR3 is TGTGCCAGCAGCTTCAAGCGGGGAGGCTACAATGAGCAGTTCTTC. It is translated as CASSFKRGGYNEQFF.

In this sample, this clone turned up once. The rearrangement links TRBV10-3 to TRBJ1-5; 7 bases map to TRBD1. This CDR3 region has 14 residues. The germline CDR1 and CDR2 sequences are ENHRY and SYGVKD. V lost 2 bases and J lost 7; bases outside the gene matches: 5. CDR3 nucleotide sequence: TGTGCCATCAGTGAGCAGGGGGAGGGACAGCCCCAGCATTTT. This gives the protein CAISEQGEGQPQHF.

The chain joins TRBV27 to TRBJ2-7; D uncertain. The CDR3 extends over 10 amino acids. V lost 8 bases and J 1 base, leaving 3 bases between the germline ends. Per germline, CDR1 MNHEY and CDR2 SMNVEV (reference sequence). DNA for the CDR3: TGTGCCAGCCCTTCCTACGAGCAGTACTTC. Its protein product is CASPSYEQYF.

CDR3 loop: CAIRGLAVTDTQYF. The CDR3 bases are TGTGCCATCAGGGGACTAGCGGTCACAGATACGCAGTATTTT. The chain uses TRBV10-3 and TRBJ2-3, with 11 bases identical to TRBD2. There are 14 residues in the CDR3. The germline V gene encodes CDR1 ENHRY and CDR2 SYGVKD. V shed 6 bases, J shed 2 bases, and the junction held 1 base outside the gene matches.

The gene calls are TRBV18 and TRBJ1-5, with D unclear. Germline V gene lookup returns CDR1 KGHSH and CDR2 LQKENI. V lost 3 bases to trimming and J lost 7 bases, with 13 bases between them. This CDR3 is built from 14 residues. CDR3 protein: CASSPLDLPQPQHF. The CDR3 DNA reads as TGTGCCAGCTCACCCCTCGACCTGCCACAGCCCCAGCATTTT. The entire variable domain, with the rest obtained from reference TRBV18 and TRBJ1-5, is as follows: NAGVMQNPRHLVRRRGQEARLRCSPMKGHSHVYWYRQLPEEGLKFMVYLQKENIIDESGMPKERFSAEFPKEGPSILRIQQVVRGDSAAYFCASSPLDLPQPQHFGDGTRLSIL.

The rearrangement joins TRBV25-1 to TRBJ2-2, with 10 nucleotides matching TRBD2. V gave up 3 bases and J gave up 4 bases; unmatched junction bases: 8. CDR3 length: 17 residues. In germline, CDR1 is MGHDK, CDR2 SYGVNS. CDR3 amino acids: CASSDGALAGSTGELFF. DNA of the CDR3: TGTGCCAGCAGTGACGGGGCACTAGCGGGAAGCACCGGGGAGCTGTTTTTT.

This sequence joins TRBV9 and TRBJ1-4; D not resolved. CDR1 is SGDLS, CDR2 YYNGEE, per germline. This CDR3 contains 17 residues. V lost 0 bases and J 2 bases, leaving 14 bases between the germline ends. The CDR3 sequence: CASSVGAPGVTNEKLFF. The CDR3 DNA sequence: TGTGCCAGCAGCGTAGGGGCCCCGGGAGTGACTAATGAAAAACTGTTTTTT. The whole variable domain, filled in from reference TRBV9 and TRBJ1-4, reads DSGVTQTPKHLITATGQRVTLRCSPRSGDLSVYWYQQSLDQGLQFLIQYYNGEERAKGNILERFSAQQFPDLHSELNLSSLELGDSALYFCASSVGAPGVTNEKLFFGSGTQLSVL.

The chain has TRBV5-1 and TRBJ2-3; 10 bases align to TRBD2. This CDR3 spans 18 amino acids. The ends lost 0 bases at V and 4 bases at J; junction bases unmatched: 11. Germline V CDR1 and CDR2: SGHRS, YFSETQ. CDR3 nucleotides: TGCGCCAGCAGCTTGGTAGGGACTAGCGCCAAATACCCAGATACGCAGTATTTT. Its protein is CASSLVGTSAKYPDTQYF.

The chain joins TRBV15 to TRBJ2-3; no definite D call. Germline CDR1 reads LNHNV; CDR2 reads YYDKDF (reference sequence). The CDR3 is 12 residues long. Trimming cost V 3 bases and J 0 bases, with 1 base left between them. CDR3 DNA: TGTGCCACCAGCAGGAGCACAGATACGCAGTATTTT. It codes for CATSRSTDTQYF.